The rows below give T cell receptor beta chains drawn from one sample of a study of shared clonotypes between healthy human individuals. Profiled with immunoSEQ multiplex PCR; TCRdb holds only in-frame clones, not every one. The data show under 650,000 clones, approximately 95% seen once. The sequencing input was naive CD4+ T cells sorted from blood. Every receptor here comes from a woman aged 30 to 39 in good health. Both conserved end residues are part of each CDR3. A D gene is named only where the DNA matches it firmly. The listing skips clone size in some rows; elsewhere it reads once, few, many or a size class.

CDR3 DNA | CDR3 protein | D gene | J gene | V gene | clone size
TGTGCCAGCAGCAAAGTCAATAGGGCACCTACTCTGAACACCGGGGAGCTGTTTTTT | CASSKVNRAPTLNTGELFF | - | TRBJ2-2 | TRBV21-1 | -
TGTGCCAGCAGCGTTAGCGGGAGGGCCATGGGGAACACCGGGGAGCTGTTTTTT | CASSVSGRAMGNTGELFF | TRBD2 | TRBJ2-2 | TRBV9 | -
TGTGCCAGCAGGGGCGTGACAGGGGGCGATCAGCCCCAGCATTTT | CASRGVTGGDQPQHF | TRBD1 | TRBJ1-5 | TRBV6-6 | -
TGTGCCAGCAGCCTGGAGGGACCCCTCCCAGATACGCAGTATTTT | CASSLEGPLPDTQYF | - | TRBJ2-3 | TRBV7-3 | -
TGCGCCAGCAGCCAAGATGGCAGGCCCTACAATGAGCAGTTCTTC | CASSQDGRPYNEQFF | - | TRBJ2-1 | TRBV4-1 | -
TGCGCCAGCAGCCACGTCGATATGGGACTAGCGGCCTACAATGAGCAGTTCTTC | CASSHVDMGLAAYNEQFF | TRBD2 | TRBJ2-1 | TRBV4-1 | -
TGTGCCAGTAGTATAAGGGCAACTAATGAAAAACTGTTTTTT | CASSIRATNEKLFF | - | TRBJ1-4 | TRBV19 | -
TGTGCCAGCTCACCTAAGCGGAAGTCCCTACCCCGCTACGAGCAGTACTTC | CASSPKRKSLPRYEQYF | - | TRBJ2-7 | TRBV18 | -
TGCGCCAGCAGCCAAGGGACGGCTGAAGCTTTCTTT | CASSQGTAEAFF | - | TRBJ1-1 | TRBV4-1 | -
TGTGCCATCAGTGAGGGGGCTAGCGGGAGATCGGGAGATACGCAGTATTTT | CAISEGASGRSGDTQYF | TRBD2 | TRBJ2-3 | TRBV10-3 | -
TGTGCCAGCAGCCCGGACGGCTCCTACGAGCAGTACTTC | CASSPDGSYEQYF | - | TRBJ2-7 | TRBV7-9 | -
TGCGCCAGCAGCGCCCGAATGAACACTGAAGCTTTCTTT | CASSARMNTEAFF | - | TRBJ1-1 | TRBV5-1 | -
TGTGCCAGCAGTAAGACTATCTCTGGAAACACCATATATTTT | CASSKTISGNTIYF | - | TRBJ1-3 | TRBV6-6 | -
TGTGCCAGCATGGGGGCTAGCGGCTCCTACGAGCAGTACTTC | CASMGASGSYEQYF | - | TRBJ2-7 | TRBV28 | -
TGTGCCAGCAGTTCCGGGACAGGGGGTGTAGCTGGAAACACCATATATTTT | CASSSGTGGVAGNTIYF | TRBD1 | TRBJ1-3 | TRBV28 | -
TGTGCCAGCTCACCAGAAACTAGCGATTACAATGAGCAGTTCTTC | CASSPETSDYNEQFF | TRBD2 | TRBJ2-1 | TRBV18 | -
TGTGCCAGCAGCAAAGACCCCCGACTAGCGGGAGCGGACACCGGGGAGCTGTTTTTT | CASSKDPRLAGADTGELFF | - | TRBJ2-2 | TRBV21-1 | -
TGTGCCAGCAGATTAGACAGGGGGATCCGCGAGCAGTACTTC | CASRLDRGIREQYF | TRBD1 | TRBJ2-7 | TRBV27 | -
TGTGCCAGCAGTCCTTTCGGACAGTCTGCCGGGGAGCTGTTTTTT | CASSPFGQSAGELFF | - | TRBJ2-2 | TRBV2 | -
TGTGCCAGCAGCCCCCACAAACTATGGGATAGCTCCTACGAGCAGTACTTC | CASSPHKLWDSSYEQYF | - | TRBJ2-7 | TRBV9 | -
TGTGCCAGTAGTATAGATGGAGGGGACGGCTATGGCTACACCTTC | CASSIDGGDGYGYTF | - | TRBJ1-2 | TRBV19 | once
TGTGCCAGCAGTACGCCCGGGGCGGCGAACACTGAAGCTTTCTTT | CASSTPGAANTEAFF | - | TRBJ1-1 | TRBV28 | -
TGTGCGGCAGAGAAGGGACAGGGGGCGACCGGGGAGCTGTTTTTT | CAAEKGQGATGELFF | TRBD1 | TRBJ2-2 | TRBV6-1 | -
TGTGCCAGCAGCGTAGTGGAGGGTGGGGTCACTGAAGCTTTCTTT | CASSVVEGGVTEAFF | - | TRBJ1-1 | TRBV9 | -
TGTGCCAGCAGCAAAAGGACTAGCGGGAGAACAGATACGCAGTATTTT | CASSKRTSGRTDTQYF | TRBD2 | TRBJ2-3 | TRBV5-6 | -
TGTGCCAGCAGATCCGACAGGCTAGGCCAGCCCCAGCATTTT | CASRSDRLGQPQHF | - | TRBJ1-5 | TRBV6-5 | once
TGTGCCAGCAGCTTTCCCCGGGGACAGGGGGCTCGAGAGCAGTACTTC | CASSFPRGQGAREQYF | TRBD1 | TRBJ2-7 | TRBV11-2 | -
TGTGCCAGCAGGCAGCGGGAGGGCCGTACCGGGGAGCTGTTTTTT | CASRQREGRTGELFF | TRBD2 | TRBJ2-2 | TRBV28 | -
TGTGCCAGCAGCTTAGGGACTAGCGGGAGATGGAGCGACGAGCAGTACTTC | CASSLGTSGRWSDEQYF | TRBD2 | TRBJ2-7 | TRBV11-2 | -
TGTGCCAGCAGCGGACAGGGGGCGGGAAACACCATATATTTT | CASSGQGAGNTIYF | TRBD1 | TRBJ1-3 | TRBV9 | -
TGTGCCAGCAGTGAAGCGATGGGACAGGGTTCTGACGAGCAGTACTTC | CASSEAMGQGSDEQYF | TRBD1 | TRBJ2-7 | TRBV6-1 | -
TGTGCCAGCAGCTTGGGGACAGGGGGCGTCCTGACTTTC | CASSLGTGGVLTF | TRBD1 | TRBJ2-6 | TRBV11-3 | -
TGCGCCAGCAGCCTTGGCAGGGGTGGCAATCAGCCCCAGCATTTT | CASSLGRGGNQPQHF | - | TRBJ1-5 | TRBV10-2 | -
TGTGCCAGCAGCCATCACAGGGGATCATACAATGAGCAGTTCTTC | CASSHHRGSYNEQFF | TRBD1 | TRBJ2-1 | TRBV27 | -
TGTGCCAGCAGCTTTGTAGCGGGAACAGATACGCAGTATTTT | CASSFVAGTDTQYF | TRBD2 | TRBJ2-3 | TRBV13 | -
TGCGCCAGCAGCCCAGGGGAGGCTGGAAACACCATATATTTT | CASSPGEAGNTIYF | - | TRBJ1-3 | TRBV5-1 | -
TGTGCCAGCAGTGCGGCGGGAGGGGTTTCCTACGAGCAGTACTTC | CASSAAGGVSYEQYF | TRBD2 | TRBJ2-7 | TRBV2 | -
TGTGCCAGCAGCGGGACAGGGGATCAGCCCCAGCATTTT | CASSGTGDQPQHF | TRBD1 | TRBJ1-5 | TRBV7-9 | -
TGTGCCAGCAGCCCATTAAAGGACCCAACAGTGAGTACAGATACGCAGTATTTT | CASSPLKDPTVSTDTQYF | - | TRBJ2-3 | TRBV11-2 | -
TGCGCCAGCAGCCGCACGACTAGCGGGAGCTACGAGCAGTACTTC | CASSRTTSGSYEQYF | TRBD2 | TRBJ2-7 | TRBV4-1 | -
TGTGCCAGCAGCTTATCCCAGGATCAGCCCCAGCATTTT | CASSLSQDQPQHF | - | TRBJ1-5 | TRBV7-9 | -
TGTGCCAGCAGTTTATCGGGACAGAGATATCAGCCCCAGCATTTT | CASSLSGQRYQPQHF | TRBD1 | TRBJ1-5 | TRBV27 | -
TGTGCCAGCAGCGGAGCGTACTACGACACCGGGGAGCTGTTTTTT | CASSGAYYDTGELFF | - | TRBJ2-2 | TRBV7-2 | -
TGTGCCAGCAGTTTACGGGCAGGGCGTAACACTGAAGCTTTCTTT | CASSLRAGRNTEAFF | - | TRBJ1-1 | TRBV28 | once
TGTGCCAGCTCCGGTAGCGGGAGCAACTACGAGCAGTACTTC | CASSGSGSNYEQYF | TRBD2 | TRBJ2-7 | TRBV18 | -
TGTGCCAGTAGTATAGATCTGCGGGTTTCAACCGGGGAGCTGTTTTTT | CASSIDLRVSTGELFF | - | TRBJ2-2 | TRBV19 | -
TGTGCCACAGATAAGGCGGGAGTCGGAATACGAGGCAATGAGCAGTTCTTC | CATDKAGVGIRGNEQFF | TRBD2 | TRBJ2-1 | TRBV10-3 | -
TGTGCCACCAGCAGAGATTCTTTAGGCGGAGTTTCGAGTTTCACCGGGGAGCTGTTTTTT | CATSRDSLGGVSSFTGELFF | - | TRBJ2-2 | TRBV15 | -
TGTGCCAGCAGCCCTACTAGCGGCACAGATACGCAGTATTTT | CASSPTSGTDTQYF | TRBD2 | TRBJ2-3 | TRBV7-3 | -